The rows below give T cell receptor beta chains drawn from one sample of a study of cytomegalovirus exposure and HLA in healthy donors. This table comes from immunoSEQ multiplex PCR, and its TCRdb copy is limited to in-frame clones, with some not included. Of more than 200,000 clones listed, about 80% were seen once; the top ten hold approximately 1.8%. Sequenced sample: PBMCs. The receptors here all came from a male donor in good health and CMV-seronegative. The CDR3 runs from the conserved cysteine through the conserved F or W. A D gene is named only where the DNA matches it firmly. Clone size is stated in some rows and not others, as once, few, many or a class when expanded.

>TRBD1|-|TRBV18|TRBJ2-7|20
CASSPPLLGRKGGISYEQYF
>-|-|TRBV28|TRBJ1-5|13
CASGAGYNQPQHF
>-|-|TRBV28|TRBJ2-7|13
CASTSGGSYEQYF
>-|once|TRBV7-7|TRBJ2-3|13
CASAFRSTDTQYF
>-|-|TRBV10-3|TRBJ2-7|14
CAISDLTSSYEQYF
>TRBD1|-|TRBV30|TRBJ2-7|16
CAWSSLDRPSSYEQYF
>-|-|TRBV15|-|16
CATSSRPPTVSYEQYF
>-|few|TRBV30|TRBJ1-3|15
CAWTEWSGSGNTIYF
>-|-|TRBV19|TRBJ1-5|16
CASSVLLPYSNQPQHF
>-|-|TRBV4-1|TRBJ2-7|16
CASSQGWGVNSYEQYF
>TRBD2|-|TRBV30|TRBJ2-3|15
CAWSRGAGGIDTQYF
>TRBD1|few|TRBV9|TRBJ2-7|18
CASSPWTGGPPSSYEQYF
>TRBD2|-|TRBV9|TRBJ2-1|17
CASSGVGGSRSYNEQFF
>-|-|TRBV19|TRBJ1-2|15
CASSIDRQGYYGYTF
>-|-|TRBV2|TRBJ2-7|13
CASSNRVSYEQYF
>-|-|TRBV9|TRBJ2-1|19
CASSVGTAVWGRSYNEQFF
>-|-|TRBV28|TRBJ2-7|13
CASSLGRVYEQYF
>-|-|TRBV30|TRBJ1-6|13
CAWMGQNNSPLHF
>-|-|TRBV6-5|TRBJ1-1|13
CASSPREDTEAFF
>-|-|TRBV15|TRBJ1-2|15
CATSRDGQPSYGYTF
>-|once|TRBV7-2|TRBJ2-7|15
CASSLMIAGSYEQYF
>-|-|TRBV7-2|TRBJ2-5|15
CASSPLSAGQETQYF
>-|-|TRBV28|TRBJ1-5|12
CASRVGSQPQHF
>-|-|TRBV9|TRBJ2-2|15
CASSFQRTHTGELFF
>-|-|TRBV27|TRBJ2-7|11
CASSSSYEQYF
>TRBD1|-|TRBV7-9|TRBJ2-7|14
CSSSFRDRGNEQYF
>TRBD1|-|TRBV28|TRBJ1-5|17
CASSPAQGLIGNQPQHF
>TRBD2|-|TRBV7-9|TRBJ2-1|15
CASSLLIAGNNEQFF
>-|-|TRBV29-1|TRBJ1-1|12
CSAEPGNTEAFF
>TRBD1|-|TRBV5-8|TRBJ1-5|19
CASSLTTGTGPYSNQPQHF
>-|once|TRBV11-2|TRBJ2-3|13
CASTFLGTDTQYF
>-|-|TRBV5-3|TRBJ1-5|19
CARSLHTVVNDGSNRPQHF
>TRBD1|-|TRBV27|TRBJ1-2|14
CASSPRTGRDGYTF
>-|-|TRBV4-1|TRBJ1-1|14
CASSQGAGLTEAFF
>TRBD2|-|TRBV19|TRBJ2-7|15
CASSARLAVGREQYF
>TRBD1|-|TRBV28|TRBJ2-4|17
CASSLLAGGLAKNIQYF
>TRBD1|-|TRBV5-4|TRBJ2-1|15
CASSLPGTGGYEQFF
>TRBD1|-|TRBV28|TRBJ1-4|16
CASSGRTGGTNEKLFF
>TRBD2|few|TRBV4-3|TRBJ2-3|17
CASSQETASGLTDTQYF
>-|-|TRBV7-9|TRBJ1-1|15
CASLWEGKWGSEAFF
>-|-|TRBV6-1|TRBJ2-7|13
CASKDRSTYEQYF
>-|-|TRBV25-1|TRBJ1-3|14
CASSASPEASTIYF
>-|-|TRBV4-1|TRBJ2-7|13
CASSQGSPYEQYF
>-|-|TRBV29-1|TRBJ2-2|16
CSGGKGSGVNTGELFF